These T cell receptor beta chains were read from a single sample in a study of T cells in Graves' hyperthyroidism and ophthalmopathy. One entry per CDR3 protein results from TCRdb running MiXCR on the multiplex PCR reads. The sample includes about 700,000 distinct CDR3 sequences, 14% of them seen just once. Source material: blood. These receptors came from a woman younger than 35 with Graves' hyperthyroidism. CDR3s include the opening cysteine and the closing phenylalanine or tryptophan. Expanded clones get a size class; other rows say once, few or many, or leave the size out.

NA | TRBJ2-2 | TRBV7-3 | CASSYTSTGELFF
NA | TRBJ2-7 | TRBV30 | CAWSYGLYEQYF
NA | TRBJ2-3 | TRBV20-1 | CSAREVSTDTQYF
many | TRBJ2-2 | TRBV11-1 | CASSGTSAGELFF
NA | NA | TRBV20-1 | CSASGLALSYEQFF
many | TRBJ2-2 | TRBV11-1 | CASSPQQALLITGELFF
few | TRBJ1-2 | TRBV29-1 | CSVETGGDTYTF
NA | TRBJ2-5 | TRBV29-1 | CSVAEGQETQYF
many | TRBJ2-1 | TRBV7-2 | CASSPHMVYNEQFF
many | TRBJ2-2 | TRBV27 | CASSGLSWGGELFF
NA | TRBJ2-1 | TRBV19 | CASSIDEGGYNEQFF
NA | TRBJ2-3 | TRBV4-2 | CASSQEGRQGVADTQYF
few | TRBJ1-2 | TRBV28 | CATIPWGPGNGYTF
NA | TRBJ2-2 | TRBV2 | CASTLTRFGLAGGELFF
NA | TRBJ2-3 | TRBV6-1 | CASSGALRGLATDTQYF
many | TRBJ1-2 | TRBV2 | CASSEELQGGGYTF
many | TRBJ2-1 | TRBV27 | CASSPPWTGLAYNEQFF
NA | TRBJ2-1 | TRBV13 | CASRRQGASEQFF
many | TRBJ2-1 | TRBV7-2 | CASSLWTPGTSGIRSSEQFF
many | TRBJ2-3 | TRBV20-1 | CSAPKSTDTQYF
many | TRBJ2-2 | TRBV20-1 | CSARPGTVTSGELFF
many | TRBJ2-7 | TRBV28 | CASSSQAGGLYEQYF
NA | TRBJ1-1 | TRBV7-3 | CASSRGQGGNTEAFF
few | TRBJ1-2 | TRBV4-1 | CASSPGTAAWGGYTF
many | TRBJ1-1 | TRBV11-1 | CASTVAGSNTEAFF
few | TRBJ1-5 | TRBV12-3/TRBV12-4 | CASRSGFYSNQPQHF
few | TRBJ1-2 | TRBV18 | CASSPLGVGVGYTF
NA | TRBJ2-2 | TRBV7-9 | CASSSRTGRTGELFF
NA | TRBJ2-4 | TRBV7-9 | CASSLNDENIQYF
NA | TRBJ2-5 | TRBV7-2 | CASSLVPGQGGQYF
NA | TRBJ1-1 | TRBV12-3/TRBV12-4 | CASSLGGSPGTEAFF
NA | TRBJ1-1 | TRBV2 | CASSESPTGRDTEAFF
NA | TRBJ1-5 | TRBV7-8 | CASSPSRDGTKVPQHF
many | TRBJ2-5 | TRBV2 | CAGRTTGRPQNF
NA | TRBJ2-7 | TRBV27 | CASSLLGLAPSYEQYF
few | TRBJ1-4 | TRBV4-1 | CASTSTGPNEKLFF
many | TRBJ2-7 | TRBV7-3 | CASSLLGGQGDEQYF
many | TRBJ2-1 | TRBV28 | CASSISGGYNEQFF
NA | TRBJ1-3 | TRBV29-1 | CSVGETVTRSGNTIYF
many | TRBJ1-1 | TRBV5-1 | CASSLAPGTATEAFF
many | TRBJ2-3 | TRBV7-2 | CASSLVRWGTDTQYF
NA | TRBJ1-5 | TRBV13 | CASSLIKGEPQHF
many | TRBJ2-4 | TRBV12-3/TRBV12-4 | CASRQGAAKNIQYF
NA | TRBJ1-5 | TRBV20-1 | CSARQGGGFQPQHF
many | TRBJ2-3 | TRBV13 | CASSNNDRGSTDTQYF
NA | TRBJ2-7 | TRBV18 | CASSPGTGRSEQYF
few | TRBJ1-1 | TRBV20-1 | CSAREGRKQVQAFF
few | TRBJ1-4 | TRBV10-3 | CAISPEGARNEKLFF
many | TRBJ2-1 | TRBV7-3 | CASSLTPGLGDYNEQFF
many | TRBJ2-7 | TRBV13 | CASSLNTGSYEQYF
few | TRBJ2-2 | TRBV27 | CASKGWGANTGELFF
many | TRBJ2-1 | TRBV2 | CASSGTRSYNEQFF
few | TRBJ1-3 | TRBV6-2/TRBV6-3 | CASSGGSGNTIYF
few | TRBJ2-6 | TRBV5-1 | CASSLAPLGANVLTF